This TCR beta chain was recorded in a study of T-cell reconstitution after alpha-beta-depleted transplantation in children. The CDR3 length is 12 residues. Germline CDR1 reads SQVTM; CDR2 reads ANQGSEA. Trimming removed 4 bases from V and 8 bases from J, with 11 bases in between. A few counts support this clonotype. Antigen: not known. For TCRbeta, the library was prepared with unique molecular identifiers. Using its own MiXCR run on the PCR reads, TCRdb lists one record per CDR3 protein. The repertoire consists of roughly 350,000 distinct CDR3 sequences, with roughly 15% occurring once and the leading ten covering roughly two fifths. General observations from the study: There were some patients whose high TCRbeta diversity at day 60 came from surviving recipient T cells and thymic progenitors. About two months after transplant, alpha-beta T cells reportedly came from several hundred expanded graft clones. After one year, T-cell counts and TCRbeta diversity mostly came from new T cells.

The sample was PBMCs, mostly from graft donor cells, taken 360 days after TCRalphabeta/CD19-depleted stem cell transplant. This chain joins TRBV29-1 and TRBJ1-4; a possible D gene is TRBD1 (6 bases). This sequence was found in a male patient between 2 and 15 years old who had a stem cell transplant for acute lymphoblastic leukemia, so the T cells may come from the graft donor. The CDR3 nucleotides are TGCAGCGTTGGGGGGGCGGGAGAAAAACTGTTTTTT. The encoded protein is CSVGGAGEKLFF.